The 9 T cell receptor beta chains reported below all come from one sample, sequenced in a study of T cell responses to AZD1222 COVID-19 vaccine. Assay used: immunoSEQ multiplex PCR; TCRdb lists only in-frame clones, some missing. The sample holds around 160,000 clones, about 90% seen once. The sample was peripheral blood, taken on day 0 of AZD1222 vaccination. The receptors were sampled from an adult in good health.

This clone has a single count. The V call is TRBV7-9, the J call TRBJ2-1, with a possible D match to TRBD2 (5 bases). The CDR3 spans 17 residues. Deletions cut 10 bases from V and 1 base from J, with 23 bases between. CDR1 is SEHNR, CDR2 FQNEAQ, per germline (reference sequence). DNA for the CDR3: TGTGCCATCAGGACTCCCTTTAATAGTAGGTCCTACAATGAGCAGTTCTTC. Translated, it gives CAIRTPFNSRSYNEQFF. The whole variable domain, filled in from reference TRBV7-9 and TRBJ2-1, reads DTGVSQNPRHKITKRGQNVTFRCDPISEHNRLYWYRQTLGQGPEFLTYFQNEAQLEKSRLLSDRFSAERPKGSFSTLEIQRTEQGDSAMYLCAIRTPFNSRSYNEQFFGPGTRLTVL.

This chain's CDR3 is CASSPGRYSYEQYF. In DNA, the CDR3 is TGCGCCAGCAGCCCGGGACGGTACTCCTACGAGCAGTACTTC. V usage is TRBV5-1 and J usage is TRBJ2-7, with D possibly being TRBD1 or TRBD2 (5 bases each). Looked up from germline, CDR1 is SGHRS and CDR2 is YFSETQ. CDR3 length: 14 residues. V lost 4 bases and J 0 bases, leaving 11 bases between the germline ends. Variable domain in full (rest from reference TRBV5-1 and TRBJ2-7): KAGVTQTPRYLIKTRGQQVTLSCSPISGHRSVSWYQQTPGQGLQFLFEYFSETQRNKGNFPGRFSGRQFSNSRSEMNVSTLELGDSALYLCASSPGRYSYEQYFGPGTRLTVT.

The rearrangement uses TRBV10-3 and TRBJ2-5, with 7 bases that match TRBD1. The germline gives CDR1 ENHRY, CDR2 SYGVKD. This CDR3 region has 14 residues. Losses at the gene ends were 5 bases for V and 2 bases for J; bases not matched to a gene: 5. CDR3 sequence reads: CAISSGTDQETQYF. CDR3 DNA: TGTGCCATCAGTTCCGGGACAGATCAAGAGACCCAGTACTTC.

The chain is built from TRBV5-3 and TRBJ2-7; D could derive from TRBD1 or TRBD2 (5 bases each). TRBV5-3 is filed as an ORF, its function uncertain. This CDR3 comprises 15 residues. Trimming shortened V by 4 bases and J by 3 bases, and 17 bases separated the two germline ends. CDR3 in DNA: TGTGCCAGAAGCCAGTCGAGGGACCACCACTACGAGCAGTACTTC. Its translation: CARSQSRDHHYEQYF.

CDR3 coding DNA: TGCGCCAGCAGCTTGGCTGAGGGGGGGACTGAAGCTTTCTTT. It yields the protein CASSLAEGGTEAFF. The chain couples TRBV5-1 to TRBJ1-1; tentative D call: TRBD1 (6 bases). Germline V lookup: CDR1 SGHRS, CDR2 YFSETQ. The CDR3 is made up of 14 amino acids. V lost 0 bases to trimming and J lost 5 bases, with 11 bases between them.

The V gene is TRBV7-2, the J gene TRBJ2-5; 8 nucleotides line up with TRBD1. CDR3 length: 15 amino acids. Germline-derived CDR1 and CDR2 are SGHTA and FQGNSA. With 6 bases clipped from V and 4 bases from J, the junction kept 10 bases outside the gene matches. The CDR3 DNA is TGTGCCAGCAGGGGAGACAGGGGAATGCGAGAGACCCAGTACTTC. Its translation: CASRGDRGMRETQYF.

The chain uses TRBV6-2 or TRBV6-3 and TRBJ2-3; a weak D match, TRBD2 (7 bases). Germline assignment: CDR1 MNHEY and CDR2 SVGEGT. The CDR3 loop spans 15 amino acids. With 2 bases removed from V and 7 bases from J, the gap between germline ends came to 16 bases. This chain's CDR3 is CASSYGGARRNTQYF. In DNA, the CDR3 is TGTGCCAGCAGTTACGGGGGGGCCCGACGAAATACGCAGTATTTT.

The sample holds a few counts of this clone. This chain connects TRBV7-3 to TRBJ2-6; D unresolved. Per the germline V gene, CDR1 is SGHTA and CDR2 is FQGTGA. The CDR3 has 18 residues. V shed 2 bases and J shed 0 bases, with 14 bases lying between them. The CDR3 here is CASSLDPAASSGANVLTF. In nucleotides, the CDR3 is TGTGCCAGCAGCTTAGACCCCGCAGCCTCCTCTGGGGCCAACGTCCTGACTTTC.

The J gene is TRBJ1-2, the V gene TRBV29-1; no definite D call. Germline-derived CDR1 and CDR2 are SQVTM and ANQGSEA. The CDR3 spans 14 residues. The ends were cut back, 3 bases at V and 2 bases at J, with 13 bases in the middle. The CDR3 DNA reads TGCAGCGTTGAGGCGGCCATCGAAAACTATGGCTACACCTTC. Translated: CSVEAAIENYGYTF.